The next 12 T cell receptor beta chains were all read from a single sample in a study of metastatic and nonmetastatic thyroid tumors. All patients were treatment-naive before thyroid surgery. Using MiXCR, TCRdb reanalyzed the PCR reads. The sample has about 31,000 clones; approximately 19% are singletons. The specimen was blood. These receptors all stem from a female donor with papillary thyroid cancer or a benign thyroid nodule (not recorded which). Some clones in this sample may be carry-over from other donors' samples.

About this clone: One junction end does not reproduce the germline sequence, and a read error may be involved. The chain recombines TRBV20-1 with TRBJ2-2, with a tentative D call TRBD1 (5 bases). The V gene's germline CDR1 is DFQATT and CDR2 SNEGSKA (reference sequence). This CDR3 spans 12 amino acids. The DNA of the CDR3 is TGCAGTGCTAGTCTTTCTCTAGGGGTGCTGTTTTTT. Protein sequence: CSASLSLGVLFF.

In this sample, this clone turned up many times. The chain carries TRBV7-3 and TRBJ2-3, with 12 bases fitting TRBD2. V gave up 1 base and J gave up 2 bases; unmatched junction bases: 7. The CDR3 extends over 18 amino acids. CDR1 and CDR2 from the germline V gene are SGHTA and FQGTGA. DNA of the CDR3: TGTGCCAGCAGCTTAATGGCTAGCGGGGGGGCTTACACAGATACGCAGTATTTT. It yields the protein CASSLMASGGAYTDTQYF.

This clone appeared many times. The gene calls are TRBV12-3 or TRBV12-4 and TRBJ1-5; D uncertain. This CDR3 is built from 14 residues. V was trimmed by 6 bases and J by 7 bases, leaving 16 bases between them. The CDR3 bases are TGTGCCAGCAGCACCTCAAGCTTAGGGCAGCCCCAGCATTTT. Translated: CASSTSSLGQPQHF.

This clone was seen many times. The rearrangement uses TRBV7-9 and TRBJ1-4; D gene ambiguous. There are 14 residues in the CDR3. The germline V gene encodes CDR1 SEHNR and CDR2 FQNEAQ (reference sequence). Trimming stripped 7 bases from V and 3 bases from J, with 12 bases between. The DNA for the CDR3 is TGTGCCAGCACCCAATTGGAGGCTAATGAAAAACTGTTTTTT. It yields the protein CASTQLEANEKLFF. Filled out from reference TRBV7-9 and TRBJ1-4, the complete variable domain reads DTGVSQNPRHKITKRGQNVTFRCDPISEHNRLYWYRQTLGQGPEFLTYFQNEAQLEKSRLLSDRFSAERPKGSFSTLEIQRTEQGDSAMYLCASTQLEANEKLFFGSGTQLSVL.

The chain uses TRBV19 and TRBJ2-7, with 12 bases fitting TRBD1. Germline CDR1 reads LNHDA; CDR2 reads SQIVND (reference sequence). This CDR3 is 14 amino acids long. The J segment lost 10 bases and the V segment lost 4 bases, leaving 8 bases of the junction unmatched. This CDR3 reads CASSTSGTGGLQYF. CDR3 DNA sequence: TGTGCCAGTAGTACATCCGGGACAGGGGGCTTACAGTACTTC. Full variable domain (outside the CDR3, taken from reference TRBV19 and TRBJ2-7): DGGITQSPKYLFRKEGQNVTLSCEQNLNHDAMYWYRQDPGQGLRLIYYSQIVNDFQKGDIAEGYSVSREKKESFPLTVTSAQKNPTAFYLCASSTSGTGGLQYFGPGTRLTVT.

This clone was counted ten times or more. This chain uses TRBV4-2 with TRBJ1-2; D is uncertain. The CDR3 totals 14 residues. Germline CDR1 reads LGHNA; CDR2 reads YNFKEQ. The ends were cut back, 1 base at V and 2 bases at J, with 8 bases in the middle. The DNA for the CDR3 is TGTGCCAGCAGCCAAGTAACAGAGAACTATGGCTACACCTTC. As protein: CASSQVTENYGYTF.

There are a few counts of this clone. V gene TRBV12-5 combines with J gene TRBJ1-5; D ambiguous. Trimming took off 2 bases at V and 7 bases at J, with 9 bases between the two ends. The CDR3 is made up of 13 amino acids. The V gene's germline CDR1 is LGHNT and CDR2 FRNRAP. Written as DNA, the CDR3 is TGTGCTAGTGGTTTGTCAAAGGGCCAGCCCCAGCATTTT. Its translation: CASGLSKGQPQHF.

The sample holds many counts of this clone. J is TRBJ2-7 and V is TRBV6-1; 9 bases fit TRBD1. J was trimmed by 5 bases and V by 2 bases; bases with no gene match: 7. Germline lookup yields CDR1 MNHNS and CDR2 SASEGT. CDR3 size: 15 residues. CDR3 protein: CASSEQGTGHHEQYF. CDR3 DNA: TGTGCCAGCAGTGAACAAGGGACAGGGCACCACGAGCAGTACTTC.

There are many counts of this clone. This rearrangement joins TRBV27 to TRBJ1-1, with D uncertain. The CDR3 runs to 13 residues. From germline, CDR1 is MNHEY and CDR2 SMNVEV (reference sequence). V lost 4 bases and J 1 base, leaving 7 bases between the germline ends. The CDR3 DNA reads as TGTGCCAGCAGTTCGAACCCGAACACTGAAGCTTTCTTT. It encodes CASSSNPNTEAFF.

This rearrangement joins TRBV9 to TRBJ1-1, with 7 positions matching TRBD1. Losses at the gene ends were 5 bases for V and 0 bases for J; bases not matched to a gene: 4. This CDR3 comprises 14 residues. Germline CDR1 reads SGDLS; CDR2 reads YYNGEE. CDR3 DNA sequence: TGTGCCAGCAGTTACAGGGGAGTGAACACTGAAGCTTTCTTT. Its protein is CASSYRGVNTEAFF.

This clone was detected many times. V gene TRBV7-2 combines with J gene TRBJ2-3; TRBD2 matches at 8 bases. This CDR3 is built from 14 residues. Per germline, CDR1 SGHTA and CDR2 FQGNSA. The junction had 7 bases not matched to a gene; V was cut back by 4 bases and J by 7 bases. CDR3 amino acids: CASSSAGAGNTQYF. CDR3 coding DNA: TGTGCCAGCAGCTCAGCGGGGGCGGGGAATACGCAGTATTTT. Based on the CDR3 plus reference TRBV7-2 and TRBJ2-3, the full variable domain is GAGVSQSPSNKVTEKGKDVELRCDPISGHTALYWYRQSLGQGLEFLIYFQGNSAPDKSGLPSDRFSAERTGGSVSTLTIQRTQQEDSAVYLCASSSAGAGNTQYFGPGTRLTVL.

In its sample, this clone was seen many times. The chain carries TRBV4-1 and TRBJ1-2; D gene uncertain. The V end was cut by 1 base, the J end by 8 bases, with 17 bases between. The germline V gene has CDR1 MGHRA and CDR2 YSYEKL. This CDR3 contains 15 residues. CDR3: CASSQAASARSGYTF. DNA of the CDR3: TGCGCCAGCAGCCAAGCGGCCAGCGCTCGGTCCGGCTACACCTTC.